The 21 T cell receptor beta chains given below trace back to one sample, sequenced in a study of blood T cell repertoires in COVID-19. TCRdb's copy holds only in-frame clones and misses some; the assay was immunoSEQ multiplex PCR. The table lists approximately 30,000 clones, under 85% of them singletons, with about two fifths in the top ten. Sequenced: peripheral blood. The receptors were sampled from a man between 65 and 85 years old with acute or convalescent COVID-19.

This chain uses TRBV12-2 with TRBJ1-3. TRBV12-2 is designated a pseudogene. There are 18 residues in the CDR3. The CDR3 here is CASRLGPRGLCSGNTIYF. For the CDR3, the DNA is TGTGCAAGTCGCTTAGGACCACGGGGATTGTGCTCTGGAAACACCATATATTTT.

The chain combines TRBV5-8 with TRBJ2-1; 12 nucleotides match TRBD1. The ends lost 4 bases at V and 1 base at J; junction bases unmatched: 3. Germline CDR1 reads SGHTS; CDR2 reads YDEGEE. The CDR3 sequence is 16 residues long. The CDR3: CASSGTGGISYNEQFF. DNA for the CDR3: TGTGCCAGCAGCGGGACAGGGGGCATATCCTACAATGAGCAGTTCTTC.

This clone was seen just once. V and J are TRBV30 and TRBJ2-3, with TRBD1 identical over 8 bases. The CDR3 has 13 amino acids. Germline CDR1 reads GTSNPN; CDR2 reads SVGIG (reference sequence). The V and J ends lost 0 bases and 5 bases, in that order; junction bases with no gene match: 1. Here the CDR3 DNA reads TGTGCCTGGAGTGTACAGGGGGTAGATACGCAGTATTTT. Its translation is CAWSVQGVDTQYF.

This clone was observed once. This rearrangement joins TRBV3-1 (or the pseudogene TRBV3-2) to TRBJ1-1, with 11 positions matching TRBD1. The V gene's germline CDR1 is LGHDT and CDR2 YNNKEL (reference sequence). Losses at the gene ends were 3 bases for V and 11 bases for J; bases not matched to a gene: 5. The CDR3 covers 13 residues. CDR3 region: CASSQDRGRPAFF. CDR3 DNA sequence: TGTGCCAGCAGCCAGGACAGGGGGCGCCCGGCTTTCTTT.

The CDR3 is CASSTQGLNTEAFF. The CDR3 DNA is TGTGCCAGCAGTACCCAGGGCTTGAACACTGAAGCTTTCTTT. The V and J genes are TRBV6-5 and TRBJ1-1, with TRBD1 as a possible D gene (5 bases). From germline, CDR1 is MNHEY and CDR2 SVGAGI. The V end was cut by 5 bases, the J end by 0 bases, with 10 bases between. CDR3 length: 14 amino acids.

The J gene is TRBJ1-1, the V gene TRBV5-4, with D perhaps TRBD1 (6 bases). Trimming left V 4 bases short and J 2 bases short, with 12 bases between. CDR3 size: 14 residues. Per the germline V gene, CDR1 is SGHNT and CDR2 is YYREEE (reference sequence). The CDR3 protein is CASSPGTFNTEAFF. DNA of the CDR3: TGTGCCAGCAGCCCGGGGACATTTAACACTGAAGCTTTCTTT.

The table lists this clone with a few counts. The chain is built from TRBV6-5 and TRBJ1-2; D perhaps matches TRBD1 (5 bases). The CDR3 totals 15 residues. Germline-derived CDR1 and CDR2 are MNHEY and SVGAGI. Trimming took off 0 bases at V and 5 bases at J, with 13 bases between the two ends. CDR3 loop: CASSYSETAPYGYTF. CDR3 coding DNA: TGTGCCAGCAGTTACTCAGAGACAGCGCCGTATGGCTACACCTTC.

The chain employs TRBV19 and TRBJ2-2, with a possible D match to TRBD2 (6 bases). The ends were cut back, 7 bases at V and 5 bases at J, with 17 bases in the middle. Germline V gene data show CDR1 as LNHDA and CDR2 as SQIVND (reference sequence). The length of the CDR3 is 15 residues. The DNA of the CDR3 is TGTGCCAGTAAGGGCGGGAATGCATATACCGGGGAGCTGTTTTTT. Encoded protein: CASKGGNAYTGELFF.

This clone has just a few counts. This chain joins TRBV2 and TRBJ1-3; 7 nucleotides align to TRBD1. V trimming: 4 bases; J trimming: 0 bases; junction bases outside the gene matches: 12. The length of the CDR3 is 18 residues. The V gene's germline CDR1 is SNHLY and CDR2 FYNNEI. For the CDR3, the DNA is TGTGCCAGCAGTGGGGCCCGAAGGGACAGTAACTCTGGAAACACCATATATTTT. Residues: CASSGARRDSNSGNTIYF. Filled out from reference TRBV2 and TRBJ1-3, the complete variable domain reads EPEVTQTPSHQVTQMGQEVILRCVPISNHLYFYWYRQILGQKVEFLVSFYNNEISEKSEIFDDQFSVERPDGSNFTLKIRSTKLEDSAMYFCASSGARRDSNSGNTIYFGEGSWLTVV.

The chain's CDR3 is CASSQEQGRTGELFF. As DNA, the CDR3 is TGTGCCAGCAGCCAAGAACAGGGGAGAACCGGGGAGCTGTTTTTT. This rearrangement joins TRBV4-2 to TRBJ2-2, with 7 bases that match TRBD1. The CDR3 sequence is 15 residues long. Germline V lookup: CDR1 LGHNA, CDR2 YNFKEQ. The V and J ends lost 0 bases and 5 bases, in that order; junction bases with no gene match: 3.

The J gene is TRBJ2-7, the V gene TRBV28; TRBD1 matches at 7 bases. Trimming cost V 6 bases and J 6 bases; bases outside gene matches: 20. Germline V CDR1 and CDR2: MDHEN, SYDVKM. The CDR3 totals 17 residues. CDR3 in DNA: TGTGCCAGCAGGGAACCTCTTGAGGGGGCCGCCGTCGGCGAGCAGTACTTC. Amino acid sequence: CASREPLEGAAVGEQYF.

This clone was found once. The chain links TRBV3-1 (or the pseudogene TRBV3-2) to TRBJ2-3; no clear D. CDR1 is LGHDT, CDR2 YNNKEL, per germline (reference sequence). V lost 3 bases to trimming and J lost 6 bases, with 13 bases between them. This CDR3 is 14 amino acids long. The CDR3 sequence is CASSHRIHKDTQYF. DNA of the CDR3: TGTGCCAGCAGCCACAGAATACACAAGGATACGCAGTATTTT.

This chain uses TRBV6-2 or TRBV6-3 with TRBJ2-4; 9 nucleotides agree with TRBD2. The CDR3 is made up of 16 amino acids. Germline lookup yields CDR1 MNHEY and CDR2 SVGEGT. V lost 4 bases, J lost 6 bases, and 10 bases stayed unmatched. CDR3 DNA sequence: TGTGCCAGCAGTTGGGGAGGGCATAGCGGGGGAAACATTCAGTACTTC. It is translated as CASSWGGHSGGNIQYF.

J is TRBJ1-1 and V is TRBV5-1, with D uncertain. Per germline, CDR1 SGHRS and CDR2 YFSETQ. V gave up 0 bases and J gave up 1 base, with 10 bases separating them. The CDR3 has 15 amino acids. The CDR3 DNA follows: TGCGCCAGCAGCTTGGCCGTGGGCACGAACACTGAAGCTTTCTTT. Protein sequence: CASSLAVGTNTEAFF.

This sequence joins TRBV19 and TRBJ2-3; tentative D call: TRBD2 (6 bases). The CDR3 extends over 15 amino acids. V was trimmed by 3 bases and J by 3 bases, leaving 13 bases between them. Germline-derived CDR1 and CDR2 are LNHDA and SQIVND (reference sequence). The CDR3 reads CASSITRTKTDTQYF. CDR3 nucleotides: TGTGCCAGTAGTATCACTCGGACTAAAACAGATACGCAGTATTTT. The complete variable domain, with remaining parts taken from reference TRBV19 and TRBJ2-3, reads DGGITQSPKYLFRKEGQNVTLSCEQNLNHDAMYWYRQDPGQGLRLIYYSQIVNDFQKGDIAEGYSVSREKKESFPLTVTSAQKNPTAFYLCASSITRTKTDTQYFGPGTRLTVL.

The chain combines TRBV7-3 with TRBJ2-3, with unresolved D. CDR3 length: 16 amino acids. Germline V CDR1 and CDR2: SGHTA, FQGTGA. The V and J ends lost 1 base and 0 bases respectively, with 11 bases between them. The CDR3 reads CASSLIPDGSTDTQYF. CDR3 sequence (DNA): TGTGCCAGCAGCTTAATTCCTGACGGGAGCACAGATACGCAGTATTTT.

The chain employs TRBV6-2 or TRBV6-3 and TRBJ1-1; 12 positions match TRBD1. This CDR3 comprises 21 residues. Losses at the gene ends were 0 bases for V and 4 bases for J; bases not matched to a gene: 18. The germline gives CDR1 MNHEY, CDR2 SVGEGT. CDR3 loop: CASSYSTTYRDRGPRGTEAFF. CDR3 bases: TGTGCCAGCAGTTACTCGACAACCTACCGGGACAGGGGGCCCAGGGGCACTGAAGCTTTCTTT.

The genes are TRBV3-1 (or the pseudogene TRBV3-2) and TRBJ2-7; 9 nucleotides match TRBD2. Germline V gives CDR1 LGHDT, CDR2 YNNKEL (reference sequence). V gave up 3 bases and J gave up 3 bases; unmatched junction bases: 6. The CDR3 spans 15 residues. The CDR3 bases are TGTGCCAGCAGCCAGACCGGGACTAGCCACTACGAGCAGTACTTC. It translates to CASSQTGTSHYEQYF.

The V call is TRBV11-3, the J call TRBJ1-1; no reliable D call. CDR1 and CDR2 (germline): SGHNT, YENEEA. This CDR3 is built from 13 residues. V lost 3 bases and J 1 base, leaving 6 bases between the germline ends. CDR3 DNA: TGTGCCAGCAGCTTCGGTTGGAACACTGAAGCTTTCTTT. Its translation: CASSFGWNTEAFF. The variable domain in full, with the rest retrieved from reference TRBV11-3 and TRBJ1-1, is EAGVVQSPRYKIIEKKQPVAFWCNPISGHNTLYWYLQNLGQGPELLIRYENEEAVDDSQLPKDRFSAERLKGVDSTLKIQPAELGDSAVYLCASSFGWNTEAFFGQGTRLTVV.

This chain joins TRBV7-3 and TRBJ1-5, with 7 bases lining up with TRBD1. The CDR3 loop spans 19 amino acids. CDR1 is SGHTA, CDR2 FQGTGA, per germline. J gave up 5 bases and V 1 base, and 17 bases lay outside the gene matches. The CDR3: CASSLMDGGDSFFHQPQHF. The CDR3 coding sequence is TGTGCCAGCAGCTTAATGGACGGAGGGGACAGTTTTTTTCATCAGCCCCAGCATTTT.

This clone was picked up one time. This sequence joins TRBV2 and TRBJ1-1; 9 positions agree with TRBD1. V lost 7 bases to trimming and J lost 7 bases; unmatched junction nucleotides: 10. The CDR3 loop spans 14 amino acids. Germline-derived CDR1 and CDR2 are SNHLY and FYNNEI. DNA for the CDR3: TGTGCCAGCACCTTGACAGGGGGTCGGGGTGAAGCTTTCTTT. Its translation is CASTLTGGRGEAFF.